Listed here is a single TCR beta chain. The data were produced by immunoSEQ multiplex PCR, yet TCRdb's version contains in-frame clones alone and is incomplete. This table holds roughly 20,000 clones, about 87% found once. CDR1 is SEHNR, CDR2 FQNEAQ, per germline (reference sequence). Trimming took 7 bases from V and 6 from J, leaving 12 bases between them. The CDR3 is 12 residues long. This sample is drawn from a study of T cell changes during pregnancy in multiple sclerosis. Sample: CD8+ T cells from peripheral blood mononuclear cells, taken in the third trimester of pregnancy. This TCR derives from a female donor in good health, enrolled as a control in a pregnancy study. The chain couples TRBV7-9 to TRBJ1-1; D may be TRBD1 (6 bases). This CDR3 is CASTRGGAEAFF. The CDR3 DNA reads TGTGCCAGCACCCGAGGGGGTGCTGAAGCTTTCTTT.